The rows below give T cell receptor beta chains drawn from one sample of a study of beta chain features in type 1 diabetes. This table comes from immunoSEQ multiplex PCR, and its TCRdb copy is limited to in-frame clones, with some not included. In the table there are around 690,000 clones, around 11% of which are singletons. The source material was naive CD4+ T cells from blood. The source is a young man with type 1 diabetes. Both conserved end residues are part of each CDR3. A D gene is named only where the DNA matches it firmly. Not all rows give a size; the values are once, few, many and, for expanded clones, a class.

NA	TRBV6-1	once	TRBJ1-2	TGTGCCAGCAGTACCCCTTCGGCCGGTAGCTATGGCTACACCTTC	CASSTPSAGSYGYTF
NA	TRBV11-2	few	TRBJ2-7	TGTGCCAGCAGCTTAGGACAGTCCCCCTCCTACGAGCAGTACTTC	CASSLGQSPSYEQYF
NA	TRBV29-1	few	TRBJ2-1	TGCAGCGTTGAAGGGGCCACCTACAATGAGCAGTTCTTC	CSVEGATYNEQFF
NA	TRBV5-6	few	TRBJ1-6	TGTGCCAGCAGCCTCCAACTTTCACCCCTCCACTTT	CASSLQLSPLHF
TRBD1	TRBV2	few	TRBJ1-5	TGTGCCAGCACCGGCACAGGGGGCGGGAATCAGCCCCAGCATTTT	CASTGTGGGNQPQHF
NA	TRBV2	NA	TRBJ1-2	TGTGCCAGTGGCTTAGCGGTTGGCTACACCTTC	CASGLAVGYTF
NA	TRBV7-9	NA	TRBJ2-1	TGTGCCAGCAGCTTAGGAGGAGTTGACAATGAGCAGTTCTTC	CASSLGGVDNEQFF
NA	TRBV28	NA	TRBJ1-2	TGTGCCAGCAGTTTAAGGACACCCTATGGCTACACCTTC	CASSLRTPYGYTF
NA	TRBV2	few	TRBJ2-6	TGTGCCAGCAGTGCGACTGGGGCCAACGTCCTGACTTTC	CASSATGANVLTF
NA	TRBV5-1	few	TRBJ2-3	TGCGCCAGCAGCTTACCTGTGGGCACAGATACGCAGTATTTT	CASSLPVGTDTQYF
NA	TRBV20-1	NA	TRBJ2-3	TGCAGTGCTAGAGCTTTAGATACGCAGTATTTT	CSARALDTQYF
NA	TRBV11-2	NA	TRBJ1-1	TGTGCCAGCAGCTCAGGACAGAGGAACACTGAAGCTTTCTTT	CASSSGQRNTEAFF
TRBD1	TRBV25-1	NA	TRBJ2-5	TGTGCCACCCTCACCGGGACAGGTGGGGCGACCCAGTACTTC	CATLTGTGGATQYF